The 7 T cell receptor beta chains in this list originate from one sample, sequenced in a study of shared clonotypes between healthy human individuals. Generated by immunoSEQ multiplex PCR, the TCRdb table keeps only in-frame clones and is missing some. This table has approximately 92,000 clones, 60% to 70% appearing once. The material sequenced was memory CD8+ T cells sorted from blood. As to subset: CD45RO+ cells pooled with CCR7-negative TemRA cells. Receptors originate from a man aged 25 to 40 in good health.

The count of this clone is one. This sequence joins TRBV6-1 and TRBJ2-3; TRBD1 matches at 9 bases. The V gene's germline CDR1 is MNHNS and CDR2 SASEGT. The junction had 9 bases not matched to a gene; V was cut back by 2 bases and J by 0 bases. This CDR3 region has 18 residues. The CDR3 region is CASSELDRGYGSTDTQYF. DNA for the CDR3: TGTGCCAGCAGTGAACTGGACAGGGGCTATGGGAGCACAGATACGCAGTATTTT.

V and J are TRBV28 and TRBJ2-1; D gene ambiguous. Germline CDR1 MDHEN, CDR2 SYDVKM. The CDR3 is 12 amino acids. V lost 2 bases to trimming and J lost 9 bases, with 8 bases between them. CDR3 in amino acids: CASSLTWGEQFF. The CDR3 bases are TGTGCCAGCAGTTTAACGTGGGGTGAGCAGTTCTTC.

The gene calls are TRBV2 and TRBJ2-3, with 13 bases aligning to TRBD2. V shed 10 bases and J 10 bases; nucleotides not matched to a gene: 20. Germline CDR1 SNHLY, CDR2 FYNNEI. The CDR3 covers 17 residues. CDR3 protein: CAIRNPGLAGKGFSQYF. The CDR3 coding sequence is TGTGCCATTCGAAATCCGGGACTAGCGGGGAAGGGGTTTTCGCAGTATTTT. The variable domain in full, completed from reference TRBV2 and TRBJ2-3, reads EPEVTQTPSHQVTQMGQEVILRCVPISNHLYFYWYRQILGQKVEFLVSFYNNEISEKSEIFDDQFSVERPDGSNFTLKIRSTKLEDSAMYFCAIRNPGLAGKGFSQYFGPGTRLTVL.

V is TRBV6-5 and J is TRBJ2-1, with 9 positions matching TRBD2. The CDR3 loop spans 14 amino acids. The germline CDR1 and CDR2 sequences are MNHEY and SVGAGI. The ends lost 4 bases at V and 4 bases at J; junction bases unmatched: 2. The CDR3 nucleotides read TGTGCCAGCAGTTTACTAGCGGGTTACAATGAGCAGTTCTTC. Its protein is CASSLLAGYNEQFF.

The chain recombines TRBV11-1 with TRBJ2-7; D is perhaps TRBD1 or TRBD2 (6 bases each). Germline CDR1 SGHAT, CDR2 FQDESV (reference sequence). The CDR3 totals 16 residues. Trimming cost V 5 bases and J 7 bases, with 24 bases left between them. The CDR3 DNA follows: TGTGCCAGCAGCCTGACTAGGAGACAGGTGCTATGGGAGCAGTACTTC. Protein product: CASSLTRRQVLWEQYF.

The chain links TRBV7-9 to TRBJ2-1; 7 bases fit TRBD1. V lost 5 bases, J lost 4 bases, and 5 bases stayed unmatched. The CDR3 has 14 residues. Germline V CDR1 and CDR2: SEHNR, FQNEAQ (reference sequence). The CDR3 protein is CASSPRQGYNEQFF. CDR3 bases: TGTGCCAGCAGCCCAAGACAGGGTTACAATGAGCAGTTCTTC.

The chain carries TRBV28 and TRBJ2-3; 14 bases map to TRBD2. V lost 10 bases to trimming and J lost 4 bases; unmatched junction nucleotides: 4. The CDR3 extends over 14 amino acids. Germline assignment: CDR1 MDHEN and CDR2 SYDVKM. The CDR3 spells CATGTSGSSDTQYF. As DNA, the CDR3 is TGTGCCACAGGGACTAGCGGGAGCTCAGATACGCAGTATTTT.